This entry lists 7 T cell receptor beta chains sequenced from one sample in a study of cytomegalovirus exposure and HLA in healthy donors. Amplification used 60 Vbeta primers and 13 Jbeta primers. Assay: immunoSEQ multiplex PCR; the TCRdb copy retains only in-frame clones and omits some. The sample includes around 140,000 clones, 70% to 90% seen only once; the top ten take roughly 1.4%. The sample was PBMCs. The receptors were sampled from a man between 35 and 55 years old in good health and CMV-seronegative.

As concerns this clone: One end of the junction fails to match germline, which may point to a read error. CDR3 in DNA: TGTGCTAGCAACCCTCCAGGGGGCGCCGGCTACGAGCAGTACTTC. This encodes CASNPPGGAGYEQYF. The V call is TRBV7-7, the J call TRBJ2-7, with 8 bases lining up with TRBD1. This CDR3 spans 15 amino acids. CDR1 SSHAT and CDR2 FNYEAQ come from the germline V gene (reference sequence).

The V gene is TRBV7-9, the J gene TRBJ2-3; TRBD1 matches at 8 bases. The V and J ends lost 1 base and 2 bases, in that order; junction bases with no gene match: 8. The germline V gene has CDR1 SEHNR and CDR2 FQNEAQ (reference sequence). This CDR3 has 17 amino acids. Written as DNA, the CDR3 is TGTGCCAGCAGCTTAGGTGTGGGACAGGACTACACAGATACGCAGTATTTT. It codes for CASSLGVGQDYTDTQYF.

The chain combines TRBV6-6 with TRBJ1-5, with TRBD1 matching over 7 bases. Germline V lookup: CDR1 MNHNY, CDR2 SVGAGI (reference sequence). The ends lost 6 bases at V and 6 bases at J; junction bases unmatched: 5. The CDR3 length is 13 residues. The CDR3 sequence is CASSDRASQPQHF. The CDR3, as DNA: TGTGCCAGCAGCGACAGGGCAAGTCAGCCCCAGCATTTT.

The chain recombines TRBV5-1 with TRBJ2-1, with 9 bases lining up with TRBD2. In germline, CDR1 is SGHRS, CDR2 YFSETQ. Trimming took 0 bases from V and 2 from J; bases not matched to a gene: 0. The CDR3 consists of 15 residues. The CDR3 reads CASSLVAGAYNEQFF. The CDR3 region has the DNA TGCGCCAGCAGCTTGGTAGCGGGGGCCTACAATGAGCAGTTCTTC.

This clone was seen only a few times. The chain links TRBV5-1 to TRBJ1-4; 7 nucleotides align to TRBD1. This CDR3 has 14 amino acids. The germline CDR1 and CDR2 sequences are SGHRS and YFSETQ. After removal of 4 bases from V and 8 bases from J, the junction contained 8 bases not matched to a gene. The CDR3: CASSTSRQGEKLFF. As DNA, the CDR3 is TGCGCCAGCAGCACCTCCCGACAGGGCGAAAAACTGTTTTTT.

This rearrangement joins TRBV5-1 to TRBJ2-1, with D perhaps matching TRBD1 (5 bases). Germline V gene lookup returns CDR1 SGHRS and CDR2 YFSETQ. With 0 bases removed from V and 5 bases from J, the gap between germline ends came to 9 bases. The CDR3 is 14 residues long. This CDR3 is CASSLVGANNEQFF. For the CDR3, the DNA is TGCGCCAGCAGCTTGGTAGGGGCCAACAATGAGCAGTTCTTC.

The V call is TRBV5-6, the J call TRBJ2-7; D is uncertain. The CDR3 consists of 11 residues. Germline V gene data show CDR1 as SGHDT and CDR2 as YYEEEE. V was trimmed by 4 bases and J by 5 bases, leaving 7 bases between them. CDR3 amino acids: CASSRLDEQYF. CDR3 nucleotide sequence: TGTGCCAGCAGCCGACTCGACGAGCAGTACTTC.